This T cell receptor beta chain was identified in a study of shared clonotypes between healthy human individuals. Overall study results and limits: It was only blood that was sampled, and tissue repertoires likely differ.

Libraries were prepared by immunoSEQ multiplex PCR; TCRdb keeps only in-frame clonotypes and omits some of them. The top ten clones hold around 1.1% of a sample with some 2,000,000 clones, about 95% of them seen once. The naive CD8 population came from CD45RO-negative cells selected for CCR7, without terminally differentiated effector memory CD45RA+ cells. Note on this clone: No antigen is known for it.

Germline-derived CDR1 and CDR2 are SGHAT and FQNNGV. The CDR3 runs 14 residues. V was pared by 5 bases and J by 2 bases, with 6 bases of the junction left unmatched. The sequence was obtained from a man aged 18-30 years in good health. The J gene is TRBJ2-7, the V gene TRBV11-2; TRBD1 agrees at 7 bases. The sample was naive CD8+ T cells sorted from blood. The CDR3 DNA is TGTGCCAGCAGCAGAACAGGGGCCCCCTACGAGCAGTACTTC. Translation gives CASSRTGAPYEQYF.